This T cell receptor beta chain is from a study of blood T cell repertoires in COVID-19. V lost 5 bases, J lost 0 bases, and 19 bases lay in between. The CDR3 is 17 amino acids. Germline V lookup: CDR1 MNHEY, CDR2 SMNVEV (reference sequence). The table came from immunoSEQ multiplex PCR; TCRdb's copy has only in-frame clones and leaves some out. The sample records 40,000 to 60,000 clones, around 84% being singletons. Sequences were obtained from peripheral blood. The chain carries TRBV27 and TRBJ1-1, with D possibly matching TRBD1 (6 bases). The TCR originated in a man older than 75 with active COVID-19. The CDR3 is CASSPTGSRWVNTEAFF. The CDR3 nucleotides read TGTGCCAGCAGTCCTACAGGGTCACGCTGGGTGAACACTGAAGCTTTCTTT.